This TCR beta chain was identified in a study of early T cells in non-severe SARS-CoV-2 infection. TCRdb processed the 5' RACE reads anew with MiXCR; each CDR3 protein has one entry. The sample holds roughly 100,000 distinct CDR3 sequences, around 13% seen once. The CDR3 spans 15 residues. Trimming removed 6 bases from V and 6 bases from J; junction bases left unmatched: 5. The gene calls are TRBV12-3 or TRBV12-4 and TRBJ2-1; 13 bases agree with TRBD2. The sequencing sample was made of whole blood. This clonotype originated in an adult who was a healthcare worker with PCR-confirmed SARS-CoV-2 infection or an uninfected control (not recorded which). In DNA, the CDR3 is TGTGCCAGCAGGCGACTAGCGGGAGGTCCCAATGAGCAGTTCTTC. Translation gives CASRRLAGGPNEQFF.